The T cell receptor (beta chain) under discussion was sequenced for a study of cytomegalovirus exposure and HLA in healthy donors. Primers included in the PCR were 60 Vbeta and 13 Jbeta primers. The assay was immunoSEQ multiplex PCR, and TCRdb's table has in-frame clones only and misses some. The sample carries around 140,000 clones, 60% to 80% recorded once. Findings and caveats of the study: About 87% or about 30% of the time was how often most TCR beta V segments were productive, according to an earlier analysis. Clonal expansion, a later analysis showed, was greater in HLA-associated TCR beta chains than in equally common others. Accurate prediction of HLA-A and HLA-B alleles (for most subjects) was reportedly achieved from TCR beta sequences. Rarity characterized most TCR sequences, yet some public TCRs appeared in many donors.

This clone was seen at least ten times. Its antigen is not known. The sequenced sample consisted of PBMCs. This receptor was identified in a man aged 50 or older in good health and CMV-seropositive.

CDR3 coding DNA: TGTGCCAGCAGCGTACAGGGAGGCTACGAGCAGTACTTC. As protein: CASSVQGGYEQYF. J is TRBJ2-7 and V is TRBV9; possible D gene TRBD2, 6 bases. V was pared by 1 base and J by 3 bases, with 8 bases between. CDR1 is SGDLS and CDR2 is YYNGEE in the germline V gene. The CDR3 contains 13 residues. The full variable domain, with the rest looked up from reference TRBV9 and TRBJ2-7, is DSGVTQTPKHLITATGQRVTLRCSPRSGDLSVYWYQQSLDQGLQFLIQYYNGEERAKGNILERFSAQQFPDLHSELNLSSLELGDSALYFCASSVQGGYEQYFGPGTRLTVT.